These 13 T cell receptor beta chains were sequenced from one sample in a study of blood T cell repertoires in COVID-19. Profiled with immunoSEQ multiplex PCR; TCRdb holds only in-frame clones, not every one. Of 150,000 to 200,000 clones listed, 76% are singletons. Sample: peripheral blood. The receptors were sampled from a woman aged 45-59 years with active or convalescent COVID-19.

V and J are TRBV7-3 and TRBJ2-5; 11 bases map to TRBD2. The germline CDR1 and CDR2 sequences are SGHTA and FQGTGA. The CDR3 extends over 15 amino acids. Trimming at V came to 4 bases and at J to 7 bases, leaving 8 bases not matched to a gene. CDR3 bases: TGTGCCAGCAGCTCCAGTAGCGGGAGGGGCGGGACCCAGTACTTC. As protein: CASSSSSGRGGTQYF.

This chain connects TRBV2 to TRBJ1-6; TRBD1 is a possible D gene (5 bases). CDR1 is SNHLY, CDR2 FYNNEI, per germline. Trimming cost V 4 bases and J 7 bases, with 11 bases left between them. CDR3 length equals 14 residues. As DNA, the CDR3 is TGTGCCAGCAGTGGGGGAGGGGAAAATTCACCCCTCCACTTT. Protein sequence: CASSGGGENSPLHF.

The chain joins TRBV2 to TRBJ1-4, with TRBD1 matching over 8 bases. V shed 5 bases and J 8 bases; nucleotides not matched to a gene: 10. Looked up from germline, CDR1 is SNHLY and CDR2 is FYNNEI. The CDR3 runs to 15 residues. CDR3: CASSFGQGGREKLFF. CDR3 nucleotide sequence: TGTGCCAGCAGTTTCGGACAGGGAGGAAGAGAAAAACTGTTTTTT.

The rearrangement joins TRBV30 to TRBJ2-4; the match to TRBD1 covers 7 bases. V lost 0 bases, J lost 7 bases, and 3 bases stayed unmatched. Germline CDR1 is GTSNPN and CDR2 is SVGIG (reference sequence). This CDR3 is 13 amino acids long. The CDR3 loop is CAWSVQQGNIQYF. For the CDR3, the DNA is TGTGCCTGGAGTGTACAACAGGGGAACATTCAGTACTTC.

The rearrangement uses TRBV18 and TRBJ1-1; D unresolved. Between the trimmed V and J ends, which lost 2 bases and 2 bases, there was a span of 12 bases. The germline CDR1 and CDR2 sequences are KGHSH and LQKENI. The CDR3 has 15 residues. CDR3 region: CASSPGEEGNTEAFF. CDR3 nucleotide sequence: TGTGCCAGCTCACCAGGGGAGGAGGGTAACACTGAAGCTTTCTTT.

The V gene is TRBV7-9, the J gene TRBJ2-1; 11 bases are shared with TRBD1. V was clipped by 4 bases and J by 4 bases; unmatched bases: 3. The CDR3 is 15 residues long. The germline V gene has CDR1 SEHNR and CDR2 FQNEAQ (reference sequence). The CDR3 DNA follows: TGTGCCAGCAGCTCCGGGACAGGGGGTTACAATGAGCAGTTCTTC. This gives the protein CASSSGTGGYNEQFF.

The chain recombines TRBV28 with TRBJ1-5; D remains unclear. This CDR3 has 13 residues. CDR1 and CDR2 from the germline V gene are MDHEN and SYDVKM. V lost 2 bases and J 7 bases, leaving 9 bases between the germline ends. The DNA of the CDR3 is TGTGCCAGCAGTTTAGAACCGGGACAGCCCCAGCATTTT. Its protein product is CASSLEPGQPQHF. Full variable domain (missing parts from reference TRBV28 and TRBJ1-5): DVKVTQSSRYLVKRTGEKVFLECVQDMDHENMFWYRQDPGLGLRLIYFSYDVKMKEKGDIPEGYSVSREKKERFSLILESASTNQTSMYLCASSLEPGQPQHFGDGTRLSIL.

The V call is TRBV30, the J call TRBJ1-2; 8 nucleotides match TRBD1. The trim removed 4 bases at V and 7 bases at J, leaving 11 bases unmatched. The CDR3 is 14 amino acids. Germline loops: CDR1 GTSNPN, CDR2 SVGIG (reference sequence). CDR3: CAWIQGQGAGGYTF. As DNA, the CDR3 is TGTGCCTGGATACAAGGCCAGGGGGCTGGTGGCTACACCTTC.

The chain carries TRBV19 and TRBJ2-7, with 12 bases matching TRBD1. The CDR3 covers 16 residues. J was trimmed by 3 bases and V by 6 bases; bases with no gene match: 9. Germline CDR1 reads LNHDA; CDR2 reads SQIVND (reference sequence). As DNA, the CDR3 is TGTGCCAGTAGACCCTCCGGGACAGGGGGCGTCTACGAGCAGTACTTC. Residues: CASRPSGTGGVYEQYF.

V is TRBV9 and J is TRBJ1-6; 10 positions agree with TRBD1. The CDR3 sequence is 15 residues long. Germline V CDR1 and CDR2: SGDLS, YYNGEE. The junction had 6 bases not matched to a gene; V was cut back by 4 bases and J by 8 bases. CDR3 loop: CASSPTDRGDSPLHF. DNA for the CDR3: TGTGCCAGCAGCCCCACGGACAGGGGGGATTCACCCCTCCACTTT.

This clone showed up just once. V and J are TRBV30 and TRBJ1-4, with D perhaps matching TRBD1 (6 bases). This CDR3 region has 14 residues. CDR1 is GTSNPN and CDR2 is SVGIG in the germline V gene (reference sequence). The germline V and J ends were trimmed by 3 bases and 7 bases, with 15 bases remaining between them. The DNA of the CDR3 is TGTGCCTGGAGCCCAGCAGGGGCGGTTGAAAAACTGTTTTTT. Its translation is CAWSPAGAVEKLFF.

The genes are TRBV5-5 and TRBJ2-2, with TRBD2 identical over 10 bases. Germline CDR1 SGHKS, CDR2 YYEKEE (reference sequence). V lost 4 bases, J lost 7 bases, and 7 bases stayed unmatched. The CDR3 is 15 residues long. CDR3 sequence reads: CASSRLAGAGGELFF. The CDR3 nucleotides are TGTGCCAGCAGCCGACTAGCGGGTGCTGGCGGGGAGCTGTTTTTT.

CDR3: CASSLNRNSGNTIYF. For the CDR3, the DNA is TGCGCCAGCAGCTTGAACAGGAACTCTGGAAACACCATATATTTT. The chain is built from TRBV5-1 and TRBJ1-3; D possibly corresponds to TRBD1 (5 bases). CDR3 length: 15 residues. CDR1 SGHRS and CDR2 YFSETQ come from the germline V gene. Deletions cut 1 base from V and 0 bases from J, with 8 bases between.